Shown below are 15 T cell receptor beta chains from a single sample sequenced in a study of blood T cell repertoires in COVID-19 (dated by TCRdb to 2019 to 2021). Library generation was performed with the immunoSEQ multiplex PCR assay. In TCRdb, the immuneACCESS table is reduced to in-frame sequences with V and J assigned. These tables do not hold every clone; where another copy was compared, an unresolved V gene accounts for under half, and the others remain unexplained. This sample lists roughly 140,000 clones; 80% to 90% were detected once. The ten most abundant clones make up more than 9.5% of the sample. The specimen sequenced was peripheral blood. The receptors stem from a woman older than 75 with acute or convalescent COVID-19.

J is TRBJ2-3 and V is TRBV5-4, with TRBD2 as a possible D gene (7 bases). The germline V gene has CDR1 SGHNT and CDR2 YYREEE (reference sequence). The CDR3 totals 15 residues. The V end lost 2 bases, the J end lost 5 bases, and 15 bases lay between the germline ends. The CDR3 loop is CASSFGGGLGDTQYF. For the CDR3, the DNA is TGTGCCAGCAGCTTCGGCGGGGGCCTAGGAGATACGCAGTATTTT. Supplemented by reference TRBV5-4 and TRBJ2-3, the full variable domain reads ETGVTQSPTHLIKTRGQQVTLRCSSQSGHNTVSWYQQALGQGPQFIFQYYREEENGRGNFPPRFSGLQFPNYSSELNVNALELDDSALYLCASSFGGGLGDTQYFGPGTRLTVL.

The J gene is TRBJ1-4, the V gene TRBV5-1, with D hard to call. Trimming left V 0 bases short and J 4 bases short, with 10 bases between. Per the germline V gene, CDR1 is SGHRS and CDR2 is YFSETQ. This CDR3 comprises 15 residues. The CDR3 region is CASSLAPGINEKLFF. DNA for the CDR3: TGCGCCAGCAGCTTGGCCCCCGGGATTAATGAAAAACTGTTTTTT.

The V call is TRBV7-6, the J call TRBJ2-7; D uncertain. Germline V gene lookup returns CDR1 SGHVS and CDR2 FNYEAQ. V lost 5 bases to trimming and J lost 0 bases, with 11 bases between them. The CDR3 length is 14 residues. The CDR3 spells CASSTDTSSYEQYF. In nucleotides, the CDR3 is TGTGCCAGCAGCACTGACACCTCCTCCTACGAGCAGTACTTC. The variable domain in full, completed from reference TRBV7-6 and TRBJ2-7, reads GAGVSQSPRYKVTKRGQDVALRCDPISGHVSLYWYRQALGQGPEFLTYFNYEAQQDKSGLPNDRFSAERPEGSISTLTIQRTEQRDSAMYRCASSTDTSSYEQYFGPGTRLTVT.

The chain combines TRBV7-8 with TRBJ2-5; 10 bases match TRBD2. Germline loops: CDR1 SGHVS, CDR2 FQNEAQ. V shed 5 bases, J shed 5 bases, and the junction held 8 bases outside the gene matches. CDR3 size: 15 residues. CDR3 sequence (DNA): TGTGCCAGCAGCCCCCAGCGGGGGGGCTGGGAGACCCAGTACTTC. Amino acids: CASSPQRGGWETQYF.

CDR3 protein: CASSLQGDTEAFF. CDR3 coding DNA: TGTGCCAGTAGTTTACAGGGGGACACTGAAGCTTTCTTT. The rearrangement links TRBV19 to TRBJ1-1, with 8 positions matching TRBD1. The germline gives CDR1 LNHDA, CDR2 SQIVND (reference sequence). This CDR3 spans 13 amino acids. V trimming: 5 bases; J trimming: 3 bases; junction bases outside the gene matches: 2.

Regarding this clone: At one end, the junction sequence differs from germline, possibly due to a read error. The chain has TRBV7-7 and TRBJ2-1; 16 nucleotides align to TRBD2. Germline assignment: CDR1 SSHAT and CDR2 FNYEAQ (reference sequence). CDR3 size: 15 residues. CDR3 DNA sequence: TGTGCTAGCAGCCCGGGGACTAGCGGGGGGGTTGAGCAGTTCTTC. Translated: CASSPGTSGGVEQFF.

There are a few counts of this clone. This chain joins TRBV3-1 (or the pseudogene TRBV3-2) and TRBJ1-4; TRBD1 is a possible D gene (5 bases). CDR3 length equals 17 residues. V lost 1 base to trimming and J lost 4 bases, with 16 bases between them. Per germline, CDR1 LGHDT and CDR2 YNNKEL (reference sequence). For the CDR3, the DNA is TGTGCCAGCAGCCAAGTCGGGGGGAAACAAATTAATGAAAAACTGTTTTTT. The encoded protein is CASSQVGGKQINEKLFF.

V usage is TRBV4-1 and J usage is TRBJ2-2, with 7 bases lining up with TRBD2. With 0 bases clipped from V and 4 bases from J, the junction kept 5 bases outside the gene matches. There are 16 residues in the CDR3. The V gene's germline CDR1 is MGHRA and CDR2 YSYEKL. CDR3 amino acids: CASSQEERGRTGELFF. The CDR3 region has the DNA TGCGCCAGCAGCCAAGAGGAGCGGGGCCGCACCGGGGAGCTGTTTTTT.

This chain connects TRBV7-8 to TRBJ2-5; tentative D call: TRBD2 (6 bases). With 1 base removed from V and 0 bases from J, the gap between germline ends came to 12 bases. Germline V gene data show CDR1 as SGHVS and CDR2 as FQNEAQ. The CDR3 consists of 16 residues. The CDR3 sequence: CASSLGRGAYQETQYF. In DNA, the CDR3 is TGTGCCAGCAGCTTAGGGCGGGGAGCCTACCAAGAGACCCAGTACTTC. Complete variable domain (other parts from reference TRBV7-8 and TRBJ2-5): GAGVSQSPRYKVAKRGQDVALRCDPISGHVSLFWYQQALGQGPEFLTYFQNEAQLDKSGLPSDRFFAERPEGSVSTLKIQRTQQEDSAVYLCASSLGRGAYQETQYFGPGTRLLVL.

V gene TRBV7-2 combines with J gene TRBJ2-1; D ambiguous. V lost 1 base and J lost 6, with 4 bases in between. The CDR3 sequence is 12 residues long. Per germline, CDR1 SGHTA and CDR2 FQGNSA. CDR3 loop: CASSLVRNEQFF. CDR3 DNA sequence: TGTGCCAGCAGCTTAGTGCGCAATGAGCAGTTCTTC.

This clone was recorded once. The chain combines TRBV5-1 with TRBJ2-1; 9 bases are shared with TRBD1. The CDR3 has 15 amino acids. The V segment lost 2 bases and the J segment 8 bases; nucleotides outside the gene matches: 8. The germline V gene encodes CDR1 SGHRS and CDR2 YFSETQ. DNA of the CDR3: TGCGCCAGCAGCTTAGGGGACAGGGTTGTCGATGAGCAGTTCTTC. It is translated as CASSLGDRVVDEQFF. Supplemented by reference TRBV5-1 and TRBJ2-1, the full variable domain reads KAGVTQTPRYLIKTRGQQVTLSCSPISGHRSVSWYQQTPGQGLQFLFEYFSETQRNKGNFPGRFSGRQFSNSRSEMNVSTLELGDSALYLCASSLGDRVVDEQFFGPGTRLTVL.

The chain carries TRBV9 and TRBJ2-7, with D perhaps matching TRBD2 (6 bases). V shed 4 bases and J shed 9 bases, with 20 bases lying between them. Per the germline V gene, CDR1 is SGDLS and CDR2 is YYNGEE. The CDR3 loop spans 14 amino acids. CDR3 protein: CASSSSGGYSRQYF. Written as DNA, the CDR3 is TGTGCCAGCAGCTCGAGCGGAGGGTACTCAAGGCAGTACTTC.

The CDR3 DNA reads as TGTGCCAGCAGCGACTCGGGGGGGACCCAGTACTTC. This sequence encodes CASSDSGGTQYF. The chain is built from TRBV7-8 and TRBJ2-5, with 7 nucleotides matching TRBD2. Germline loops: CDR1 SGHVS, CDR2 FQNEAQ. Trimming took 5 bases from V and 7 from J; bases not matched to a gene: 4. This CDR3 has 12 amino acids.

This clone was seen once. V is TRBV3-1 (or the pseudogene TRBV3-2) and J is TRBJ2-1; 8 positions match TRBD2. This CDR3 has 15 amino acids. After removal of 5 bases from V and 1 base from J, the junction contained 4 bases not matched to a gene. Looked up from germline, CDR1 is LGHDT and CDR2 is YNNKEL (reference sequence). The CDR3 region has the DNA TGTGCCAGCAGCTACTTAGCGGGGTCCTACAATGAGCAGTTCTTC. It codes for CASSYLAGSYNEQFF.

This clone was counted once. The V gene is TRBV5-1, the J gene TRBJ1-1; TRBD1 aligns across 7 bases. The V and J ends lost 2 bases and 4 bases, in that order; junction bases with no gene match: 2. Germline V gene sequence: CDR1 SGHRS, CDR2 YFSETQ. The CDR3 spans 13 residues. The CDR3 sequence: CASSFTGATEAFF. CDR3 DNA sequence: TGCGCCAGCAGCTTCACAGGGGCCACTGAAGCTTTCTTT.